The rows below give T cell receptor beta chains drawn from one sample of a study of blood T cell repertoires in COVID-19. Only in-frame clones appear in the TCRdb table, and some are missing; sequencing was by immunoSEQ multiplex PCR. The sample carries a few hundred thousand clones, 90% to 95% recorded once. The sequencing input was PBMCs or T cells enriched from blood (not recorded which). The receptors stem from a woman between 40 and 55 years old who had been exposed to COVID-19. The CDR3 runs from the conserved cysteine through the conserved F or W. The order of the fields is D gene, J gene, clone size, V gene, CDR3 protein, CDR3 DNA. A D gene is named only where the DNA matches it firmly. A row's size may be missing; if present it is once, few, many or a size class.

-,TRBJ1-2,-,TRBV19,CASRIRSGHYGYTF,TGTGCCAGTAGGATCCGTTCAGGCCACTATGGCTACACCTTC
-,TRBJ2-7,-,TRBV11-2,CASSLTDRTYEQYF,TGTGCCAGCAGCCTCACCGACAGAACCTACGAGCAGTACTTC
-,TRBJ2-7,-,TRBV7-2,CASSPTPLSSYEQYF,TGTGCCAGCAGCCCCACTCCATTGAGCTCCTACGAGCAGTACTTC
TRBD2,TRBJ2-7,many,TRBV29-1,CSVGEGREEQYF,TGCAGCGTTGGGGAGGGGCGGGAAGAGCAGTACTTC
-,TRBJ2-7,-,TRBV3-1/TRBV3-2,CASSRSMGRGYEQYF,TGTGCCAGCAGCCGAAGTATGGGGAGGGGGTACGAGCAGTACTTC
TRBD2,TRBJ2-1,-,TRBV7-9,CASSLAAGGYNEQFF,TGTGCCAGCAGCTTAGCAGCGGGAGGGTACAATGAGCAGTTCTTC
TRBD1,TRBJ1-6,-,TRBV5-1,CASSTTGASSYNSPLHF,TGCGCCAGCAGCACCACAGGGGCTAGCTCCTATAATTCACCCCTCCACTTT
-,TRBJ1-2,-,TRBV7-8,CASRPSNGVGGYTF,TGTGCCAGCAGGCCTAGCAACGGGGTGGGTGGCTACACCTTC
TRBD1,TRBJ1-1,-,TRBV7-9,CASSLAGAGGSEAFF,TGTGCCAGCAGCCTAGCGGGGGCAGGGGGGAGTGAAGCTTTCTTT
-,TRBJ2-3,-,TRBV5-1,CASSTGPSTDTQYF,TGCGCCAGCAGCACCGGTCCGAGCACAGATACGCAGTATTTT
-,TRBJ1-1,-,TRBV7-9,CASSPGFMNTEAFF,TGTGCCAGCAGTCCGGGGTTCATGAACACTGAAGCTTTCTTT
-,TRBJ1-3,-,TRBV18,CASSPPQGSGNTIYF,TGTGCCAGCTCACCACCGCAGGGATCAGGAAACACCATATATTTT
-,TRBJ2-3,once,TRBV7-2,CASSPGNSRGRGPRNTQYF,TGTGCCAGCAGCCCGGGAAACTCTCGTGGGCGGGGGCCCCGGAATACGCAGTATTTT
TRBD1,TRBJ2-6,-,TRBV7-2,CASSSPGQGSGANVLTF,TGTGCCAGCAGCTCGCCGGGACAGGGGTCTGGGGCCAACGTCCTGACTTTC
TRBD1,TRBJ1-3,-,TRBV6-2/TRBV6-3,CASSPRGRSGNTIYF,TGTGCCAGCAGTCCCAGGGGGCGGTCCGGAAACACCATATATTTT
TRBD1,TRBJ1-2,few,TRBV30,CAWSFRTGGAHGYTF,TGTGCCTGGAGTTTCAGGACAGGGGGCGCACATGGCTACACCTTC
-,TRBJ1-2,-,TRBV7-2,CASSLGLSYGYTF,TGTGCCAGCAGCTTAGGACTAAGCTATGGCTACACCTTC
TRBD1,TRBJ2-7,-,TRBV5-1,CASSPRQGEYEQYF,TGCGCCAGCAGCCCTCGACAGGGTGAGTACGAGCAGTACTTC
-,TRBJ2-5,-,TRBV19,CASSMNRGGAETQYF,TGTGCCAGTAGTATGAACAGGGGGGGAGCGGAGACCCAGTACTTC
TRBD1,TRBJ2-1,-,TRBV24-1,CATSDLGQGKANEQFF,TGTGCCACCAGTGATTTGGGACAGGGCAAGGCCAATGAGCAGTTCTTC
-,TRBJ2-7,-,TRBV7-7,CASSLNLRSYEQYF,TGTGCTAGCAGCTTAAACTTGAGGTCCTACGAGCAGTACTTC
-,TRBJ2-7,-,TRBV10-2,CASSAGAGNYEQYF,TGCGCCAGCAGTGCGGGTGCGGGAAACTACGAGCAGTACTTC